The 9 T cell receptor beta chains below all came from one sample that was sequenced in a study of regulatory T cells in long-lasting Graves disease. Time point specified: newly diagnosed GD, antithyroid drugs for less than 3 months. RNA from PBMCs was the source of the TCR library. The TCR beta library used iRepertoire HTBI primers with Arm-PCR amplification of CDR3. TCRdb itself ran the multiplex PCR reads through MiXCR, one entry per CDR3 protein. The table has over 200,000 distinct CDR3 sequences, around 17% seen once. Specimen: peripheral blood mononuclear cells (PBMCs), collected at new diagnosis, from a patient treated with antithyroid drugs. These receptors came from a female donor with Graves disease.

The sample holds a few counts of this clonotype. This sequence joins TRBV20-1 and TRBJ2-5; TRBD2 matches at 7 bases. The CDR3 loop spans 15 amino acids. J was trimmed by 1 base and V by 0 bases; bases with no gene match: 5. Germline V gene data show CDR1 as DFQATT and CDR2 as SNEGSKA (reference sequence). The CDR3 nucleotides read TGCAGTGCTAGAGATGGGGAGCGGGGCCAAGAGACCCAGTACTTC. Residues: CSARDGERGQETQYF.

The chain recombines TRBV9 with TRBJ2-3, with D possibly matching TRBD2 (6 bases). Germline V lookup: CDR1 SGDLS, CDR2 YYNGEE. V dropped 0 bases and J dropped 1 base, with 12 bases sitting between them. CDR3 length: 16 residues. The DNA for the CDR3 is TGTGCCAGCAGCGTAGGAATAGGGGAGGGCACAGATACGCAGTATTTT. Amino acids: CASSVGIGEGTDTQYF.

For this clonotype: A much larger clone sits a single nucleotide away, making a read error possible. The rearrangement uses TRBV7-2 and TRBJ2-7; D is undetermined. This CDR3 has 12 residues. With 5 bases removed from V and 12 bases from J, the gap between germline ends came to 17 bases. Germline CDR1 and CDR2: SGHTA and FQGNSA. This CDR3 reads CASSPATISLYF. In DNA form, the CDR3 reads TGTGCCAGCAGCCCCGCGACCATAAGCCTGTACTTC.

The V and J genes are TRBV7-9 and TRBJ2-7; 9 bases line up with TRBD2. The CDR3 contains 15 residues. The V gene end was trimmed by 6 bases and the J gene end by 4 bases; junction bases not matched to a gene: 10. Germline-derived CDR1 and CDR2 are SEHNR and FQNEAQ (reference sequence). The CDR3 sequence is CASSSASGRFYEQYF. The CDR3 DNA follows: TGTGCCAGCAGTTCAGCAAGCGGGAGGTTTTACGAGCAGTACTTC.

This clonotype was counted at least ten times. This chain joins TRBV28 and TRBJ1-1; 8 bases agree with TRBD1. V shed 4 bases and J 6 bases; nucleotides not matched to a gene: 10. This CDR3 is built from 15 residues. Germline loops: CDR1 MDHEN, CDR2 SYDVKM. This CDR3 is CASSSRTGYQPEAFF. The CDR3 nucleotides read TGTGCCAGCAGTTCTCGGACAGGGTATCAACCTGAAGCTTTCTTT.

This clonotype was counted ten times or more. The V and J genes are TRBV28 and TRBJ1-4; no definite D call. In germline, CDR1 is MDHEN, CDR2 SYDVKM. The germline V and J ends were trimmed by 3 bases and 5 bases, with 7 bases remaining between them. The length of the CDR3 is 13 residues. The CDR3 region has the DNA TGTGCCAGCAGTTTCTCCCTAAATGAAAAACTGTTTTTT. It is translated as CASSFSLNEKLFF.

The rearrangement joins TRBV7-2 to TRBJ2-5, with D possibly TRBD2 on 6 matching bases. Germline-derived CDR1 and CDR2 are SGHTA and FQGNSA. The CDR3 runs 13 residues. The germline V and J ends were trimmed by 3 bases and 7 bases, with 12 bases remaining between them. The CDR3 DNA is TGTGCCAGCAGCTTGGACGGGAGAGCGACCCAGTACTTC. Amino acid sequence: CASSLDGRATQYF.

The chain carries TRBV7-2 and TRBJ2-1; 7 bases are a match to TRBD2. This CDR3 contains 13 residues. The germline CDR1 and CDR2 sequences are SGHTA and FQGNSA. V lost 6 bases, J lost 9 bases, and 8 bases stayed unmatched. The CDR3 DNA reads TGTGCCAGCAGGCACGCCGGGAGGAGTGAGCAGTTCTTC. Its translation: CASRHAGRSEQFF.

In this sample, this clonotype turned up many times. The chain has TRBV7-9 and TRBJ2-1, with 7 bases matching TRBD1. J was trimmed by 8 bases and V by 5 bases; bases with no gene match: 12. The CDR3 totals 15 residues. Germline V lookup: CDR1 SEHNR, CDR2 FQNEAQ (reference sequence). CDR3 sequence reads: CASSQGQMIGDEQFF. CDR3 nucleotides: TGTGCCAGCAGCCAGGGACAGATGATAGGAGATGAGCAGTTCTTC. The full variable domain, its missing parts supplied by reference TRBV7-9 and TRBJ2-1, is DTGVSQNPRHKITKRGQNVTFRCDPISEHNRLYWYRQTLGQGPEFLTYFQNEAQLEKSRLLSDRFSAERPKGSFSTLEIQRTEQGDSAMYLCASSQGQMIGDEQFFGPGTRLTVL.